This T cell receptor (beta chain) was profiled in a study of T cell repertoires in cytomegalovirus infection (dated by TCRdb to about 2019). Concerning the study at large: The HLA type of each donor mattered for the analysis, because public TCR beta signatures pointed to carriage of CMV infection along with the matching HLA type.

In this sample, this clonotype turned up a few times. This clone's antigen is unknown. No base-level quality is on record; no much larger clone is a single base apart. TCRdb shows the sequencer as Illumina HiSeq 1500. TCRdb ran its own pipeline on the public reads, namely fastp trimming at Q25 and MiXCR clone calling, and kept in-frame beta chains. Each CDR3 protein appears once, grouped with its most common genes and DNA. Here the sample has 510,000 or so distinct CDR3 sequences; approximately 26% occur a single time. Together, the top ten hold less than 15% of the sample. The V and J ends are trimmed by 5 bases and 5 bases, leaving 16 bases between them. The CDR1 and CDR2 encoded by the germline V gene are MDHEN and SYDVKM. From the cysteine through the phenylalanine, the CDR3 covers 14 amino acids. Of the read, only the CDR3 DNA is kept; its 42 bases are in frame from base 1. What the research found in general, with its limitations: Carriers of CMV infection plus the relevant HLA type were discriminated by the cumulative frequency of public TCR beta family members in the study cohort and in an independent roughly 370-donor cohort. The ex vivo response was dominated by HLA-C-restricted CMV-specific TCR beta clonotypes, which also provided the single most frequent clonotype in two of eight donors.

This receptor was obtained from a human donor in good health (CMV status not recorded). Some clones in this sample may be carry-over from other donors' samples. The chain is encoded by TRBV28 joined to TRBJ2-7; TRBD1 is a possible D gene, resting on 6 matching bases. Material for sequencing was PBMCs. CDR3 reads: CASSPRDMHDEQYF. The DNA sequence is as follows: TGTGCCAGCAGTCCCCGGGACATGCATGACGAGCAGTACTTC.